Each of the 16 T cell receptor beta chains below was sequenced from the same sample in a study of radiotherapy plus CTLA-4 blockade in lung cancer. Profiled with immunoSEQ multiplex PCR; TCRdb holds only in-frame clones, not every one. The sample yields 85,000 to 90,000 clones, about two thirds seen once. The sequencing here drew on peripheral blood, taken from a patient treated with radiotherapy plus ipilimumab. These receptors all come from a human donor with non-small cell lung cancer that progressed on radiotherapy plus ipilimumab.

The chain has TRBV13 and TRBJ1-1, with a possible D match to TRBD1 (6 bases). CDR1 and CDR2 from the germline V gene are PRHDT and FYEKMQ (reference sequence). With 0 bases removed from V and 13 bases from J, the gap between germline ends came to 9 bases. The CDR3 sequence is 11 residues long. The CDR3 loop reads CASSLGGGGFF. The CDR3 nucleotides are TGTGCCAGCAGCTTAGGAGGGGGAGGTTTCTTT.

The V and J genes are TRBV29-1 and TRBJ2-3; D is uncertain. The CDR3 sequence is 13 residues long. V was clipped by 4 bases and J by 1 base, with 9 bases between them. Germline-derived CDR1 and CDR2 are SQVTM and ANQGSEA. CDR3 in amino acids: CSVGGHGTDTQYF. The DNA of the CDR3 is TGCAGCGTTGGAGGTCACGGCACAGATACGCAGTATTTT.

V and J are TRBV2 and TRBJ1-5; D remains ambiguous. Germline V gene sequence: CDR1 SNHLY, CDR2 FYNNEI. The CDR3 length is 14 residues. V gave up 2 bases and J gave up 5 bases, with 10 bases separating them. The CDR3 coding sequence is TGTGCCAGCAGTGAAAGGTCCGGGGATCAGCCCCAGCATTTT. This translates into CASSERSGDQPQHF.

The chain recombines TRBV28 with TRBJ2-3, with a tentative D call TRBD1 (5 bases). The V end was cut by 2 bases, the J end by 0 bases, with 9 bases between. The CDR3 consists of 15 residues. The germline gives CDR1 MDHEN, CDR2 SYDVKM. The CDR3 coding sequence is TGTGCCAGCAGTTTACGTGGGGCCAGCACAGATACGCAGTATTTT. Its protein is CASSLRGASTDTQYF.

Only one count was recorded for this clone. The CDR3 region has the DNA TGTGCCAGCAGGGGAGGTATAAGCAATCAGCCCCAGCATTTT. Protein product: CASRGGISNQPQHF. The chain combines TRBV28 with TRBJ1-5, with D hard to call. Germline CDR1 MDHEN, CDR2 SYDVKM. The ends were cut back, 6 bases at V and 1 base at J, with 10 bases in the middle. There are 14 residues in the CDR3.

This clone was detected a few times. The V gene is TRBV7-9, the J gene TRBJ1-2; D possibly corresponds to TRBD1 (5 bases). Germline V lookup: CDR1 SEHNR, CDR2 FQNEAQ (reference sequence). V was pared by 7 bases and J by 0 bases, with 15 bases between. The CDR3 is 15 amino acids. The chain's CDR3 is CASTDGADTNYGYTF. In DNA form, the CDR3 reads TGTGCCAGCACCGACGGGGCAGATACTAACTATGGCTACACCTTC.

The chain couples TRBV5-1 to TRBJ2-5; D call uncertain. This CDR3 spans 15 amino acids. Trimming shortened V by 6 bases and J by 0 bases, and 15 bases separated the two germline ends. The V gene's germline CDR1 is SGHRS and CDR2 YFSETQ. CDR3 sequence: CASNLLQKHQETQYF. The DNA for the CDR3 is TGCGCCAGCAACTTATTACAGAAACACCAAGAGACCCAGTACTTC.

This clone has just a few counts. This sequence joins TRBV5-4 and TRBJ1-2; TRBD1 is a possible D gene (6 bases). This CDR3 comprises 14 residues. Between the trimmed V and J ends, which lost 2 bases and 4 bases, there was a span of 12 bases. The germline V gene encodes CDR1 SGHNT and CDR2 YYREEE (reference sequence). The CDR3 loop reads CASSFFGGAYGYTF. The CDR3 nucleotides read TGTGCCAGCAGCTTTTTCGGGGGCGCCTATGGCTACACCTTC.

This sequence joins TRBV9 and TRBJ2-7; 8 bases fit TRBD1. Germline V gene data show CDR1 as SGDLS and CDR2 as YYNGEE. CDR3 size: 13 residues. Losses at the gene ends were 3 bases for V and 7 bases for J; bases not matched to a gene: 6. Written as DNA, the CDR3 is TGTGCCAGCAGCGCCAGGACAGGGTCAGAGCAGTACTTC. Amino acids: CASSARTGSEQYF. Drawing the rest from reference TRBV9 and TRBJ2-7, the complete variable domain is DSGVTQTPKHLITATGQRVTLRCSPRSGDLSVYWYQQSLDQGLQFLIQYYNGEERAKGNILERFSAQQFPDLHSELNLSSLELGDSALYFCASSARTGSEQYFGPGTRLTVT.

V usage is TRBV27 and J usage is TRBJ2-5; 7 bases line up with TRBD1. Germline assignment: CDR1 MNHEY and CDR2 SMNVEV (reference sequence). The CDR3 extends over 13 amino acids. J gave up 5 bases and V 10 bases, and 10 bases lay outside the gene matches. The CDR3: CATRIGGGETQYF. CDR3 DNA: TGTGCCACACGTATAGGGGGCGGTGAGACCCAGTACTTC.

The chain joins TRBV18 to TRBJ1-4; D remains ambiguous. V lost 3 bases to trimming and J lost 0 bases, with 8 bases between them. The CDR3 has 15 amino acids. CDR1 is KGHSH, CDR2 LQKENI, per germline. The CDR3 protein is CASSPGLATNEKLFF. CDR3 nucleotide sequence: TGTGCCAGCTCACCTGGACTCGCAACTAATGAAAAACTGTTTTTT.

This clone is medium-sized by share. The chain is built from TRBV6-5 and TRBJ1-2; 8 bases map to TRBD1. The CDR3 runs to 15 residues. Germline V gene sequence: CDR1 MNHEY, CDR2 SVGAGI. V lost 0 bases, J lost 2 bases, and 2 bases stayed unmatched. This chain's CDR3 is CASSYSGDRNYGYTF. CDR3 DNA sequence: TGTGCCAGCAGTTACTCTGGGGACAGGAACTATGGCTACACCTTC.

The chain employs TRBV25-1 and TRBJ2-3; no clear D gene. Trimming pared 7 bases from V and 1 base from J, leaving 6 bases between. CDR3 size: 12 residues. The germline CDR1 and CDR2 sequences are MGHDK and SYGVNS. The CDR3 DNA sequence: TGTGCCAGCAATGGGGGCACAGATACGCAGTATTTT. Its protein is CASNGGTDTQYF.

This clone was recorded once. The chain carries TRBV28 and TRBJ1-2, with a weak D call TRBD1 (5 bases). Germline-derived CDR1 and CDR2 are MDHEN and SYDVKM. Trimming left V 4 bases short and J 5 bases short, with 20 bases between. The CDR3 length is 16 residues. This chain's CDR3 is CASSSAGTGDLYGYTF. CDR3 in DNA: TGTGCCAGCAGTTCCGCCGGGACGGGGGACCTGTATGGCTACACCTTC.

This clone is a singleton in its sample. The rearrangement uses TRBV11-2 and TRBJ1-1; D call uncertain. V lost 3 bases, J lost 0 bases, and 11 bases lay in between. There are 15 residues in the CDR3. Germline values: CDR1 SGHAT, CDR2 FQNNGV. The CDR3 here is CASSLNRAVNTEAFF. The CDR3 DNA sequence: TGTGCCAGCAGCTTGAACCGGGCCGTGAACACTGAAGCTTTCTTT.

This clone was seen a handful of times. This chain connects TRBV4-3 to TRBJ2-7, with D tentatively TRBD1 (5 bases). Germline-derived CDR1 and CDR2 are LGHNA and YSLEER. The CDR3 has 15 residues. Trimming removed 0 bases from V and 3 bases from J, with 12 bases in between. CDR3 region: CASSQEEDTFYEQYF. The CDR3 DNA reads as TGCGCCAGCAGCCAAGAAGAGGACACCTTCTACGAGCAGTACTTC.